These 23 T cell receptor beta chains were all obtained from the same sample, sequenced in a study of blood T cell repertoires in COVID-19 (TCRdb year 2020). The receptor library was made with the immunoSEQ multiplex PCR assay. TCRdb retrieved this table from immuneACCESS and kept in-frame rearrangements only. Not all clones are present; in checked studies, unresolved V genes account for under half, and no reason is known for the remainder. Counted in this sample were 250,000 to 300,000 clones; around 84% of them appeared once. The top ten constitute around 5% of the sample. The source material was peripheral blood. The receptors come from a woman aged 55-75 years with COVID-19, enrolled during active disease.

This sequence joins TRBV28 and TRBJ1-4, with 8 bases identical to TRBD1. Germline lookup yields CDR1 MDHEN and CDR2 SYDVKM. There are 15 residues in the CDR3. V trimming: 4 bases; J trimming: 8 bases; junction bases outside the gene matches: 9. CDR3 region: CASSSTQGAGEKLFF. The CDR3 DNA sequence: TGTGCCAGCAGTTCCACCCAGGGGGCGGGAGAAAAACTGTTTTTT.

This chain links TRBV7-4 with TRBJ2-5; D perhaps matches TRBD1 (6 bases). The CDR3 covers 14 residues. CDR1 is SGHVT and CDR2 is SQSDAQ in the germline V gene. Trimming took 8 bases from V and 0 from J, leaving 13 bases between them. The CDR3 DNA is TGTGCCAGCCTCCGGGGACAATACCAAGAGACCCAGTACTTC. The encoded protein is CASLRGQYQETQYF.

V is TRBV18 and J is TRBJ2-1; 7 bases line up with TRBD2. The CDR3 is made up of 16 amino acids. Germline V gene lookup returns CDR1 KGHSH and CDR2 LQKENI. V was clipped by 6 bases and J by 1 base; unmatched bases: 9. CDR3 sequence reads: CASSPNGGGSYNEQFF. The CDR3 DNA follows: TGTGCCAGCTCGCCCAATGGGGGGGGATCCTACAATGAGCAGTTCTTC.

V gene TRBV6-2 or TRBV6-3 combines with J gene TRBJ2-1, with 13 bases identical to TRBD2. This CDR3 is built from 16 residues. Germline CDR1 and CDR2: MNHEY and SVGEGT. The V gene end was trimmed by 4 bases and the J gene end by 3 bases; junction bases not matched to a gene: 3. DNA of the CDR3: TGTGCCAGCAGTTCAGGACTAGCGGGAGTCTACAATGAGCAGTTCTTC. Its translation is CASSSGLAGVYNEQFF.

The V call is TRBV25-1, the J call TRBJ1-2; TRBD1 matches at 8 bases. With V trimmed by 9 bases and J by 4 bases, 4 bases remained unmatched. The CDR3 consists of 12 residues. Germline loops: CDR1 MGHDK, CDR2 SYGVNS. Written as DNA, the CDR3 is TGTGCCAGTCGGGACAGGATCTATGGCTACACCTTC. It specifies CASRDRIYGYTF.

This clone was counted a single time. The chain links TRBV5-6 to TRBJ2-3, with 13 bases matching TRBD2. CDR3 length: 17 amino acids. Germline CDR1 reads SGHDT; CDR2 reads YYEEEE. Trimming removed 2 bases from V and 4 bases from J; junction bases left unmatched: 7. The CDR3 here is CASSLVGLAGVPDTQYF. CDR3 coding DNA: TGTGCCAGCAGCTTAGTAGGACTAGCGGGAGTCCCAGATACGCAGTATTTT.

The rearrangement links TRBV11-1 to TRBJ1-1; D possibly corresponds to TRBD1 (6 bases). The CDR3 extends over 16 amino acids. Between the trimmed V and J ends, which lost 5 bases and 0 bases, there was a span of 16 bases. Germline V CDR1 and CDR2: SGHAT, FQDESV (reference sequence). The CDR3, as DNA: TGTGCCAGCAGCCGCGGACAGTCAACTCTGAACACTGAAGCTTTCTTT. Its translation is CASSRGQSTLNTEAFF.

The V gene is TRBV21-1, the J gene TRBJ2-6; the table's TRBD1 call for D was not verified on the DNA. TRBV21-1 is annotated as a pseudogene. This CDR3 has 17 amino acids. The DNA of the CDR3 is TGTGCCAGCAGCACCGGGACACGGTGTTCCGGGGCCAACGTCCTGACTTTC. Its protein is CASSTGTRCSGANVLTF.

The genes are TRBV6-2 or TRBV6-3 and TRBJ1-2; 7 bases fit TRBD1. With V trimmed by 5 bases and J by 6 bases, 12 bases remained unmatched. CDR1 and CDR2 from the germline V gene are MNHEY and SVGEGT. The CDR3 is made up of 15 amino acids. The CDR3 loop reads CASSIRRDRNDGYTF. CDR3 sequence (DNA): TGTGCCAGCAGTATTCGCCGGGACAGAAACGATGGCTACACCTTC.

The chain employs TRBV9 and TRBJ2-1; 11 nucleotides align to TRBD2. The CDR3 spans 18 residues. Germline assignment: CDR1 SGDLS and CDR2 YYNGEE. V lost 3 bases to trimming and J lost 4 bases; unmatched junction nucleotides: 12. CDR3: CASSALGTSGYPYNEQFF. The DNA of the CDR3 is TGTGCCAGCAGCGCCCTAGGGACTAGCGGTTACCCTTACAATGAGCAGTTCTTC.

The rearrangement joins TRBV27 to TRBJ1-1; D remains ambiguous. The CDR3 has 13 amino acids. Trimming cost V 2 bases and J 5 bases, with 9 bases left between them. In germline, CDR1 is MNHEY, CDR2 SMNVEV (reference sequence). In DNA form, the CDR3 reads TGTGCCAGCAGTTTAAGAGGGAGGACTGAAGCTTTCTTT. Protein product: CASSLRGRTEAFF.

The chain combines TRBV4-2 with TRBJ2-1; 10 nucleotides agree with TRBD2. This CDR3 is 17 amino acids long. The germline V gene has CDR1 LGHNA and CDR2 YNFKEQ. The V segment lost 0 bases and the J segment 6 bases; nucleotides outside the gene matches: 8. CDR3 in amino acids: CASSQELAGAFGNEQFF. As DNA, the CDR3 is TGTGCCAGCAGCCAAGAGCTAGCGGGAGCGTTTGGCAATGAGCAGTTCTTC.

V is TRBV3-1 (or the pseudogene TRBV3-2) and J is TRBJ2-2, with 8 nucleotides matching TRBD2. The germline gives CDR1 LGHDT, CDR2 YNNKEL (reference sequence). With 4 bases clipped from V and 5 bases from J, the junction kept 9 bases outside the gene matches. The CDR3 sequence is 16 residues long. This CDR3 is CASSRQTGLVTGELFF. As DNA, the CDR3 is TGTGCCAGCAGCCGACAGACGGGACTAGTAACCGGGGAGCTGTTTTTT.

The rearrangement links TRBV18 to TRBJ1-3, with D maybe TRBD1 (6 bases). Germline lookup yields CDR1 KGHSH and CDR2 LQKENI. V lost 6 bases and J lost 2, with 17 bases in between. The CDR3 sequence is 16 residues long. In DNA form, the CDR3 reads TGTGCCAGCTCGACCAGAGGGGGGGACCCTGGAAACACCATATATTTT. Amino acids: CASSTRGGDPGNTIYF.

CDR3 in amino acids: CASSPRRGTELAKNIQYF. CDR3 DNA: TGTGCCAGCTCACCCCGTCGAGGGACAGAACTAGCCAAAAACATTCAGTACTTC. The chain employs TRBV18 and TRBJ2-4; 7 nucleotides line up with TRBD1. The V gene end was trimmed by 3 bases and the J gene end by 0 bases; junction bases not matched to a gene: 11. Germline V gene lookup returns CDR1 KGHSH and CDR2 LQKENI. The CDR3 has 18 residues.

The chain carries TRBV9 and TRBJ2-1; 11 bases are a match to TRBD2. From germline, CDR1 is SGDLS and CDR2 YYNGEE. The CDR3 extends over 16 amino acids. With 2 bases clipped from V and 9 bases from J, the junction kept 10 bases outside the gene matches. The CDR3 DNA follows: TGTGCCAGCAGCGTCGGGGCTAGCGGGAGGTCCTTTGAGCAGTTCTTC. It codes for CASSVGASGRSFEQFF.

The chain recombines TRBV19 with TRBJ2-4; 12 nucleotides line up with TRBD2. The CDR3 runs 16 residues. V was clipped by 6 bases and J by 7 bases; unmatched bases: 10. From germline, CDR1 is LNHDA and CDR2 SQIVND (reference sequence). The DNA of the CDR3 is TGTGCCAGTAGCCGGACTAGCGGGAATCGGGGGAACATTCAGTACTTC. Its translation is CASSRTSGNRGNIQYF.

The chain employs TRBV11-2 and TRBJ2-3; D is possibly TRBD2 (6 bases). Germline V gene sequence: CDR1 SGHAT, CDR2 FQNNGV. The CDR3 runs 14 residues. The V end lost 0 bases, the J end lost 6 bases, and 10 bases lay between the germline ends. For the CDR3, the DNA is TGTGCCAGCAGCTTAGACGGGAGAAGTGATACGCAGTATTTT. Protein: CASSLDGRSDTQYF.

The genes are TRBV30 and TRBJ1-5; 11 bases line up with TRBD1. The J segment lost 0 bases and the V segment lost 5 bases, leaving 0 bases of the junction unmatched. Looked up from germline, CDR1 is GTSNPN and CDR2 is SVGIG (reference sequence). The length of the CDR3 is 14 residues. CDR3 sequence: CAWGQGASNQPQHF. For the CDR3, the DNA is TGTGCCTGGGGACAGGGGGCTAGCAATCAGCCCCAGCATTTT. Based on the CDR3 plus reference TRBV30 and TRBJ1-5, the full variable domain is SQTIHQWPATLVQPVGSPLSLECTVEGTSNPNLYWYRQAAGRGLQLLFYSVGIGQISSEVPQNLSASRPQDRQFILSSKKLLLSDSGFYLCAWGQGASNQPQHFGDGTRLSIL.

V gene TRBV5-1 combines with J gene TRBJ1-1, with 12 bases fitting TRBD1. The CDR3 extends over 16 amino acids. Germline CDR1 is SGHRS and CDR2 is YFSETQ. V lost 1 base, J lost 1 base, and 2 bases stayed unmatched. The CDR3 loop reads CASSLLGQGANTEAFF. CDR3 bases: TGCGCCAGCAGCTTGTTGGGACAGGGGGCGAACACTGAAGCTTTCTTT.

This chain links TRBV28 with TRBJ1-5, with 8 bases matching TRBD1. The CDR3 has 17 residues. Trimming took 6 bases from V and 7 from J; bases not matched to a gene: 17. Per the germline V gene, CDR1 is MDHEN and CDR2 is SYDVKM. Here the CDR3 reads CASSPWSNRGIGQPQHF. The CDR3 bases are TGTGCCAGCAGCCCTTGGTCCAACAGGGGGATAGGACAGCCCCAGCATTTT.

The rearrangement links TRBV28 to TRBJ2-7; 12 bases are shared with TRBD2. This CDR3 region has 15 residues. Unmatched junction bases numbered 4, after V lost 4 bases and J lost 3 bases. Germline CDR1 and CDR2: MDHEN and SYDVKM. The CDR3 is CASSSGTSGYYEQYF. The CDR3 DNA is TGTGCCAGCAGTTCAGGGACTAGCGGGTACTACGAGCAGTACTTC.

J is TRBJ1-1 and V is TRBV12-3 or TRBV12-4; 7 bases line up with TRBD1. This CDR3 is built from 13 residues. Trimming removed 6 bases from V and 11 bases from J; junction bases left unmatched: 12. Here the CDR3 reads CASSFRQGGSAFF. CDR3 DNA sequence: TGTGCCAGCAGCTTCCGACAGGGAGGCTCGGCTTTCTTT.